The 28 T cell receptor beta chains listed next were all sequenced from one sample in a study of T cell repertoires in cytomegalovirus infection. TCRdb passed the reads through MiXCR, listing each CDR3 protein once. The sample consists of over 300,000 distinct CDR3 sequences, about a sixth of them appearing once. The sequencing sample was made of PBMCs. Receptor source: a human donor in good health (CMV status not recorded). Some clones in this sample may be carry-over from other donors' samples.

The chain couples TRBV12-3 or TRBV12-4 to TRBJ1-4, with a tentative D call TRBD1 (6 bases). V was shortened by 7 bases and J by 5 bases, with 17 bases between the two germline ends. CDR3 length: 15 residues. CDR3 sequence reads: CASKTSGALNEKLFF. DNA for the CDR3: TGTGCCAGCAAAACCTCAGGGGCGCTGAATGAAAAACTGTTTTTT.

The V gene is TRBV7-2, the J gene TRBJ1-4; D not certain. Germline V gene data show CDR1 as SGHTA and CDR2 as FQGNSA. The CDR3 is made up of 15 amino acids. V was trimmed by 5 bases and J by 5 bases, leaving 15 bases between them. DNA for the CDR3: TGTGCCAGCAGCAACGGTTACATAGACAATGAAAAACTGTTTTTT. It encodes CASSNGYIDNEKLFF.

This clonotype was seen repeatedly, ten times or more. The V and J genes are TRBV7-2 and TRBJ2-7; no clear D gene. Trimming removed 6 bases at V and 0 bases at J, with 12 bases between. CDR1 and CDR2 (germline): SGHTA, FQGNSA. The CDR3 is made up of 14 amino acids. Here the CDR3 DNA reads TGTGCCAGCAGTCCCGACATGAGCTCCTACGAGCAGTACTTC. Its translation: CASSPDMSSYEQYF.

The table lists this clonotype with many counts. This chain joins TRBV6-2 or TRBV6-3 and TRBJ2-7; no reliable D call. The CDR3 extends over 16 amino acids. Trimming took 8 bases from V and 3 from J, leaving 23 bases between them. Germline V gene lookup returns CDR1 MNHEY and CDR2 SVGEGT. The CDR3 nucleotides are TGTGCCAGCCCCACCCCATTGTTCGTTACTTGCTACGAGCAGTACTTC. Its protein is CASPTPLFVTCYEQYF.

This clonotype has more than one count but fewer than ten. This chain connects TRBV7-6 to TRBJ1-5; tentative D call: TRBD1 (5 bases). Germline V lookup: CDR1 SGHVS, CDR2 FNYEAQ. This CDR3 is 13 amino acids long. The ends were cut back, 5 bases at V and 11 bases at J, with 16 bases in the middle. Here the CDR3 reads CASSIQVREAQHF. The DNA of the CDR3 is TGTGCCAGCAGCATACAGGTCCGAGAGGCCCAGCATTTT. Full variable domain (remainder filled in from reference TRBV7-6 and TRBJ1-5): GAGVSQSPRYKVTKRGQDVALRCDPISGHVSLYWYRQALGQGPEFLTYFNYEAQQDKSGLPNDRFSAERPEGSISTLTIQRTEQRDSAMYRCASSIQVREAQHFGDGTRLSIL.

V gene TRBV2 combines with J gene TRBJ2-3; D unclear. V lost 6 bases, J lost 1 base, and 8 bases lay in between. Germline V gives CDR1 SNHLY, CDR2 FYNNEI. The CDR3 sequence is 13 residues long. The CDR3 DNA follows: TGTGCCAGCAGGGCCGATCGCACAGATACGCAGTATTTT. Translating it yields CASRADRTDTQYF.

The gene calls are TRBV14 and TRBJ2-1, with 8 bases identical to TRBD2. This CDR3 is built from 18 residues. V was pared by 1 base and J by 6 bases, with 14 bases of the junction left unmatched. Per the germline V gene, CDR1 is SGHDN and CDR2 is FVKESK. The CDR3 nucleotides are TGTGCCAGCAGCCAAGTTGTCCCGGGACTAGAATGGGGCAATGAGCAGTTCTTC. Protein sequence: CASSQVVPGLEWGNEQFF.

The chain recombines TRBV6-2 or TRBV6-3 with TRBJ2-7; 12 bases match TRBD1. Germline V CDR1 and CDR2: MNHEY, SVGEGT. V lost 2 bases and J lost 3; bases outside the gene matches: 2. This CDR3 contains 15 residues. The CDR3 DNA reads TGTGCCAGCAGTTACGGGACAGGGGGCGACTACGAGCAGTACTTC. Amino acids: CASSYGTGGDYEQYF.

This clonotype was seen at least ten times. The V and J genes are TRBV7-2 and TRBJ2-7; no firm D call. The CDR3 contains 11 residues. CDR1 and CDR2 (germline): SGHTA, FQGNSA. Trimming removed 4 bases at V and 6 bases at J, with 7 bases between. The CDR3 DNA reads as TGTGCCAGCAGCTCCCTCGTCGAGCAGTACTTC. This codes for CASSSLVEQYF.

This clonotype has just a few counts. The J gene is TRBJ2-2, the V gene TRBV7-9; 9 positions match TRBD2. Germline values: CDR1 SEHNR, CDR2 FQNEAQ (reference sequence). V trimming: 10 bases; J trimming: 2 bases; junction bases outside the gene matches: 11. The CDR3 contains 16 residues. CDR3 coding DNA: TGTGCCAACACGATAAGCGGGGGGTCCAACACCGGGGAGCTGTTTTTT. Protein product: CANTISGGSNTGELFF.

This clonotype has just a few counts. The V gene is TRBV12-5, the J gene TRBJ2-2, with 7 positions matching TRBD2. Germline V gene lookup returns CDR1 LGHNT and CDR2 FRNRAP. Trimming cost V 1 base and J 5 bases; bases outside gene matches: 10. The CDR3 contains 17 residues. This CDR3 is CASGLAPRLAETGELFF. Written as DNA, the CDR3 is TGTGCTAGTGGTTTGGCCCCCAGACTAGCCGAGACCGGGGAGCTGTTTTTT.

The J gene is TRBJ2-3, the V gene TRBV10-3; 11 positions agree with TRBD2. Unmatched junction bases numbered 10, after V lost 7 bases and J lost 4 bases. The V gene's germline CDR1 is ENHRY and CDR2 SYGVKD. The CDR3 loop spans 16 amino acids. The CDR3 region is CAITTGLAGGPDTQYF. Here the CDR3 DNA reads TGTGCCATCACTACCGGCCTAGCGGGGGGCCCAGATACGCAGTATTTT.

This clonotype showed up many times. The chain is built from TRBV6-6 and TRBJ2-1; the D gene is possibly TRBD2 (5 bases). V shed 0 bases and J shed 5 bases, with 11 bases lying between them. The CDR3 totals 15 residues. Per the germline V gene, CDR1 is MNHNY and CDR2 is SVGAGI (reference sequence). DNA of the CDR3: TGTGCCAGCAGTTACTCGAGAGACTATAACAATGAGCAGTTCTTC. Protein sequence: CASSYSRDYNNEQFF.

The chain combines TRBV6-5 with TRBJ1-2; maybe TRBD1 (5 bases). V was shortened by 0 bases and J by 4 bases, with 9 bases between the two germline ends. Germline-derived CDR1 and CDR2 are MNHEY and SVGAGI. This CDR3 spans 14 amino acids. CDR3 nucleotides: TGTGCCAGCAGTTACTCGGAGGGGTTCTATGGCTACACCTTC. Translating it yields CASSYSEGFYGYTF.

This clonotype came up many times. V gene TRBV27 combines with J gene TRBJ1-5; 8 nucleotides line up with TRBD1. The CDR3 is 15 amino acids. Germline trimming cut 5 bases from V and 2 bases from J; bases unmatched to any gene: 5. Germline CDR1 MNHEY, CDR2 SMNVEV (reference sequence). The CDR3 coding sequence is TGTGCCAGCAGTCCGATGGGACAGGGCAATCAGCCCCAGCATTTT. Protein product: CASSPMGQGNQPQHF.

Many counts were recorded for this clonotype. One junction end does not reproduce the germline sequence, and a read error may be involved. The genes are TRBV28 and TRBJ1-2, with a weak D call TRBD1 (6 bases). This CDR3 spans 12 amino acids. Germline V lookup: CDR1 MDHEN, CDR2 SYDVKM. CDR3 residues: CASSPGGSISSF. CDR3 nucleotide sequence: TGTGCCAGCAGCCCGGGGGGCTCTATCTCTTCCTTC.

In its sample, this clonotype was seen a few times. The V call is TRBV20-1, the J call TRBJ1-5, with D possibly TRBD1 on 5 matching bases. V shed 2 bases and J shed 5 bases, with 10 bases lying between them. The germline V gene has CDR1 DFQATT and CDR2 SNEGSKA (reference sequence). The CDR3 is made up of 13 amino acids. CDR3: CSARQGPHQPQHF. The CDR3 nucleotides read TGCAGTGCTAGACAGGGCCCCCATCAGCCCCAGCATTTT.

This clonotype was seen only a few times. CDR3 region: CASRQGALGSSYEAFF. In nucleotides, the CDR3 is TGCGCCAGCAGACAGGGGGCGCTTGGCTCAAGCTATGAAGCTTTCTTT. This chain joins TRBV5-1 and TRBJ1-1, with 9 bases lining up with TRBD1. This CDR3 has 16 residues. Germline V CDR1 and CDR2: SGHRS, YFSETQ. The junction had 15 bases not matched to a gene; V was cut back by 5 bases and J by 7 bases. The complete variable domain, with remaining parts taken from reference TRBV5-1 and TRBJ1-1, reads KAGVTQTPRYLIKTRGQQVTLSCSPISGHRSVSWYQQTPGQGLQFLFEYFSETQRNKGNFPGRFSGRQFSNSRSEMNVSTLELGDSALYLCASRQGALGSSYEAFFGQGTRLTVV.

The V gene is TRBV6-2 or TRBV6-3, the J gene TRBJ1-2; no clear D gene. This CDR3 contains 12 residues. Trimming removed 2 bases at V and 2 bases at J, with 3 bases between. Germline CDR1 and CDR2: MNHEY and SVGEGT. CDR3 protein: CASSYGNYGYTF. The CDR3 DNA sequence: TGTGCCAGCAGTTACGGGAACTATGGCTACACCTTC.

This clonotype was detected many times. The rearrangement uses TRBV2 and TRBJ2-5; perhaps TRBD1 as D (5 bases). This CDR3 has 13 residues. Looked up from germline, CDR1 is SNHLY and CDR2 is FYNNEI. Trimming stripped 5 bases from V and 1 base from J, with 8 bases between. The CDR3 loop reads CASSTDSQETQYF. The CDR3 coding sequence is TGTGCCAGCAGTACAGACAGCCAAGAGACCCAGTACTTC.

The chain has TRBV7-2 and TRBJ2-7; D is perhaps TRBD1 or TRBD2 (5 bases each). There are 14 residues in the CDR3. Germline CDR1 is SGHTA and CDR2 is FQGNSA. V lost 5 bases, J lost 3 bases, and 14 bases lay in between. CDR3 in DNA: TGTGCCAGCAGCCAGACATGGGGGAACTACGAGCAGTACTTC. It translates to CASSQTWGNYEQYF.

This clonotype was observed many times. The chain combines TRBV6-5 with TRBJ1-3; D remains unclear. The CDR3 sequence is 18 residues long. Germline V gene sequence: CDR1 MNHEY, CDR2 SVGAGI. V lost 0 bases, J lost 6 bases, and 21 bases lay in between. Here the CDR3 DNA reads TGTGCCAGCAGTTACTCGAATGGAGGATCCAGGTTGGAAAACACCATATATTTT. Translation gives CASSYSNGGSRLENTIYF.

The chain uses TRBV12-3 or TRBV12-4 and TRBJ2-7; D is perhaps TRBD2 (6 bases). CDR3 length: 15 residues. The ends were cut back, 7 bases at V and 2 bases at J, with 18 bases in the middle. The CDR3 DNA is TGTGCCAGCACTAACACGGGGGTCTCCCCCTACGAGCAGTACTTC. Protein: CASTNTGVSPYEQYF.

The sample holds a few counts of this clonotype. The chain joins TRBV7-8 to TRBJ2-3; D is uncertain. Germline V gene lookup returns CDR1 SGHVS and CDR2 FQNEAQ. V was pared by 5 bases and J by 2 bases, with 14 bases between. The CDR3 consists of 15 residues. The CDR3 loop reads CASSPTVPVTDTQYF. The CDR3 bases are TGTGCCAGCAGCCCGACGGTTCCTGTCACAGATACGCAGTATTTT.

The genes are TRBV4-3 and TRBJ2-1; D is perhaps TRBD2 (5 bases). The CDR3 is 16 residues long. The germline gives CDR1 LGHNA, CDR2 YSLEER. The V end lost 1 base, the J end lost 4 bases, and 14 bases lay between the germline ends. Here the CDR3 reads CASSQAKGSFYNEQFF. The CDR3 bases are TGCGCCAGCAGCCAAGCAAAAGGGAGCTTTTACAATGAGCAGTTCTTC.

This clonotype has a count of ten or more. The chain combines TRBV7-9 with TRBJ1-1; D not resolved. Per germline, CDR1 SEHNR and CDR2 FQNEAQ (reference sequence). The CDR3 length is 11 residues. The V end was cut by 3 bases, the J end by 7 bases, with 6 bases between. The CDR3 loop reads CASSFRDEAFF. In DNA, the CDR3 is TGTGCCAGCAGCTTTCGGGATGAAGCTTTCTTT.

This chain links TRBV7-9 with TRBJ1-4; TRBD1 might be the D (5 bases). Trimming took off 5 bases at V and 6 bases at J, with 25 bases between the two ends. The CDR3 contains 18 residues. From germline, CDR1 is SEHNR and CDR2 FQNEAQ (reference sequence). CDR3 nucleotide sequence: TGTGCCAGCAGCCTCCGTGGACACCCGTCCGGGGAGTATGAAAAACTGTTTTTT. As protein: CASSLRGHPSGEYEKLFF.

This clonotype was detected only a few times. This sequence joins TRBV4-1 and TRBJ2-1; the match to TRBD2 covers 8 bases. Germline CDR1 is MGHRA and CDR2 is YSYEKL. This CDR3 region has 15 residues. The trim removed 2 bases at V and 5 bases at J, leaving 5 bases unmatched. The CDR3 DNA sequence: TGCGCCAGCAGCCAACGGGGACTAGGGAACAATGAGCAGTTCTTC. It encodes CASSQRGLGNNEQFF.